The 5 T cell receptor beta chains reported below all come from one sample, sequenced in a study of response to subunit inactivated influenza vaccine. Via MiXCR, TCRdb re-called the RT-PCR reads, giving one row per CDR3 protein. The top ten clones hold under 2.5% of a sample with hundreds of thousands of distinct CDR3 sequences, roughly 27% of them seen once. The material sequenced was CD4+ T cells sorted from PBMCs, taken approximately 5 days after vaccination. Receptor source: a middle-aged man who received an inactivated influenza vaccine.

This clonotype has more than one count but fewer than ten. This sequence joins TRBV20-1 and TRBJ2-5; 7 nucleotides align to TRBD2. CDR3 length: 15 residues. V shed 3 bases, J shed 5 bases, and the junction held 12 bases outside the gene matches. Germline CDR1 reads DFQATT; CDR2 reads SNEGSKA (reference sequence). The CDR3, as DNA: TGCAGTGCTAGCGGTTGGGCTAGCGGCCAGGAGACCCAGTACTTC. Its protein product is CSASGWASGQETQYF.

The chain couples TRBV12-3 or TRBV12-4 to TRBJ1-6; 8 bases align to TRBD1. The length of the CDR3 is 13 residues. V lost 8 bases to trimming and J lost 10 bases; unmatched junction nucleotides: 7. The CDR3 DNA is TGTGCCAGCGCTCAGGGGGCTAAATCACCCCTCCACTTT. Translated, it gives CASAQGAKSPLHF.

This clonotype was observed a handful of times. The chain carries TRBV4-3 and TRBJ1-2, with TRBD1 matching over 9 bases. With 4 bases clipped from V and 4 bases from J, the junction kept 7 bases outside the gene matches. From germline, CDR1 is LGHNA and CDR2 YSLEER. CDR3 length: 15 amino acids. The DNA for the CDR3 is TGCGCCAGCAGCCCCGACAGACAGGGGGGCTATGGCTACACCTTC. Translated, it gives CASSPDRQGGYGYTF.

The rearrangement uses TRBV19 and TRBJ2-2, with TRBD1 matching 10 bases. Germline V gene lookup returns CDR1 LNHDA and CDR2 SQIVND (reference sequence). V gave up 6 bases and J gave up 5 bases; unmatched junction bases: 3. The CDR3 has 14 residues. DNA of the CDR3: TGTGCCAGTAGGGGGACAGGGGTAACCGGGGAGCTGTTTTTT. Its translation: CASRGTGVTGELFF.

This clonotype occurred a few times. The chain carries TRBV29-1 and TRBJ2-7, with a possible D match to TRBD2 (5 bases). Germline V CDR1 and CDR2: SQVTM, ANQGSEA. The CDR3 covers 13 residues. Between the trimmed V and J ends, which lost 5 bases and 1 base, there was a span of 12 bases. DNA for the CDR3: TGCAGCGTTAAACTCCCGGGATCCTACGAGCAGTACTTC. It translates to CSVKLPGSYEQYF.